The 15 T cell receptor beta chains reported below all come from one sample, sequenced in a study of Graves' ophthalmopathy and Graves' hyperthyroidism. CDR3 regions of TCR beta were amplified from RNA transcripts. First-round RT-PCR with HTBI primers preceded a second-round multiplex PCR. TCRdb recomputed calls from the multiplex PCR reads with MiXCR, one row per CDR3 protein. Of 170,000 or so distinct CDR3 sequences detected, over 35% appear once; the ten largest clones hold under 6.5%. Material: peripheral blood. All receptors derive from a woman in her thirties or forties with Graves' ophthalmopathy.

This clonotype has at least ten counts. The chain couples TRBV9 to TRBJ1-2; D ambiguous. The CDR3 totals 12 residues. The V gene lost 0 bases and the J gene lost 3 bases, with 3 bases spanning the gap. Germline-derived CDR1 and CDR2 are SGDLS and YYNGEE. The CDR3 loop reads CASSVEDYGYTF. In DNA form, the CDR3 reads TGTGCCAGCAGCGTAGAGGACTATGGCTACACCTTC.

This clonotype was counted many times. The rearrangement joins TRBV30 to TRBJ2-7, with TRBD2 matching 7 bases. Germline CDR1 and CDR2: GTSNPN and SVGIG (reference sequence). V lost 0 bases, J lost 7 bases, and 12 bases stayed unmatched. The CDR3 extends over 15 amino acids. In DNA form, the CDR3 reads TGTGCCTGGAGTGTAAGCTCAGCGGGAAGGGATGAGCAGTACTTC. Amino acid sequence: CAWSVSSAGRDEQYF.

This clonotype was seen at least ten times. The rearrangement uses TRBV7-2 and TRBJ2-2; D is unclear. This CDR3 is built from 16 residues. Germline-derived CDR1 and CDR2 are SGHTA and FQGNSA. Trimming cost V 1 base and J 0 bases, with 9 bases left between them. CDR3 in DNA: TGTGCCAGCAGCTTAGTGCAGGTCGCGAACACCGGGGAGCTGTTTTTT. It specifies CASSLVQVANTGELFF.

The chain recombines TRBV7-8 with TRBJ1-2; TRBD1 matches 7 bases. The CDR3 is made up of 15 amino acids. V was clipped by 4 bases and J by 4 bases; unmatched bases: 9. Germline V gives CDR1 SGHVS, CDR2 FQNEAQ. As DNA, the CDR3 is TGTGCCAGCAGCTCGACGAGGACAGGCGGCTATGGCTACACCTTC. It specifies CASSSTRTGGYGYTF.

Ten or more counts support this clonotype. The chain employs TRBV25-1 and TRBJ1-2, with D unclear. The CDR3 runs to 13 residues. Trimming pared 2 bases from V and 3 bases from J, leaving 7 bases between. Per the germline V gene, CDR1 is MGHDK and CDR2 is SYGVNS. The CDR3 is CASSEQDHYGYTF. CDR3 bases: TGTGCCAGCAGTGAACAGGATCACTATGGCTACACCTTC.

Ten or more counts support this clonotype. The V gene is TRBV6-2 or TRBV6-3, the J gene TRBJ2-7; 9 bases match TRBD2. Germline V CDR1 and CDR2: MNHEY, SVGEGT. This CDR3 region has 15 residues. The V and J ends lost 5 bases and 6 bases, in that order; junction bases with no gene match: 11. CDR3 DNA: TGTGCCAGCAGTACTAATAGCGGGAGTCTCGGCGAGCAGTACTTC. Encoded protein: CASSTNSGSLGEQYF.

The V and J genes are TRBV7-9 and TRBJ1-2, with TRBD1 identical over 7 bases. The trim removed 5 bases at V and 6 bases at J, leaving 6 bases unmatched. The germline V gene has CDR1 SEHNR and CDR2 FQNEAQ (reference sequence). This CDR3 comprises 13 residues. DNA of the CDR3: TGTGCCAGCAGCCCCGGACAGGAGAATGGCTACACCTTC. Its translation is CASSPGQENGYTF. Full variable domain (remainder filled in from reference TRBV7-9 and TRBJ1-2): DTGVSQNPRHKITKRGQNVTFRCDPISEHNRLYWYRQTLGQGPEFLTYFQNEAQLEKSRLLSDRFSAERPKGSFSTLEIQRTEQGDSAMYLCASSPGQENGYTFGSGTRLTVV.

The chain has TRBV7-2 and TRBJ2-5; 13 nucleotides match TRBD2. This CDR3 comprises 16 residues. In germline, CDR1 is SGHTA, CDR2 FQGNSA. The trim removed 5 bases at V and 4 bases at J, leaving 7 bases unmatched. CDR3 amino acids: CASSEWTSGSGETQYF. CDR3 coding DNA: TGTGCCAGCAGCGAATGGACTAGCGGGAGTGGAGAGACCCAGTACTTC.

This clonotype was seen many times. The chain employs TRBV15 and TRBJ1-3, with D possibly being TRBD1 (6 bases). This CDR3 comprises 14 residues. V was cut by 7 bases and J by 1 base, with 11 bases left in between. The germline CDR1 and CDR2 sequences are LNHNV and YYDKDF (reference sequence). This CDR3 is CATKTGLSGNTIYF. In nucleotides, the CDR3 is TGTGCCACCAAAACAGGGCTTTCTGGAAACACCATATATTTT. Together with reference TRBV15 and TRBJ1-3, the CDR3 gives the full variable domain: DAMVIQNPRYQVTQFGKPVTLSCSQTLNHNVMYWYQQKSSQAPKLLFHYYDKDFNNEADTPDNFQSRRPNTSFCFLDIRSPGLGDTAMYLCATKTGLSGNTIYFGEGSWLTVV.

A few counts support this clonotype. The V and J genes are TRBV12-3 or TRBV12-4 and TRBJ2-4; the D is unclear. The CDR3 extends over 13 amino acids. V lost 1 base and J lost 7, with 8 bases in between. The CDR3 spells CASSLVASNIQYF. For the CDR3, the DNA is TGTGCCAGCAGTTTAGTCGCCAGTAACATTCAGTACTTC.

This clonotype was seen at least ten times. The chain recombines TRBV29-1 with TRBJ2-5, with a weak D call TRBD1 (6 bases). From germline, CDR1 is SQVTM and CDR2 ANQGSEA. V was clipped by 4 bases and J by 0 bases, with 18 bases between them. This CDR3 contains 16 residues. CDR3 in amino acids: CSVVGTKRGNQETQYF. The CDR3 coding sequence is TGCAGCGTTGTGGGGACAAAAAGAGGTAACCAAGAGACCCAGTACTTC.

This rearrangement joins TRBV6-2 or TRBV6-3 to TRBJ2-7; D perhaps matches TRBD2 (5 bases). Germline CDR1 reads MNHEY; CDR2 reads SVGEGT. The ends were cut back, 6 bases at V and 6 bases at J, with 15 bases in the middle. The CDR3 is 13 amino acids. This CDR3 reads CASRGQGRGEQYF. The CDR3 DNA sequence: TGTGCCAGCAGAGGCCAAGGCCGGGGCGAGCAGTACTTC.

V and J are TRBV7-8 and TRBJ2-4; D remains ambiguous. Trimming left V 2 bases short and J 2 bases short, with 4 bases between. CDR3 length: 13 amino acids. The germline V gene encodes CDR1 SGHVS and CDR2 FQNEAQ. The CDR3 loop reads CASSLRTKNIQYF. CDR3 nucleotides: TGTGCCAGCAGCTTAAGAACCAAAAACATTCAGTACTTC.

This clonotype was detected ten times or more. The genes are TRBV14 and TRBJ2-5; maybe TRBD1 (6 bases). Trimming pared 0 bases from V and 0 bases from J, leaving 11 bases between. The CDR3 runs 16 residues. In germline, CDR1 is SGHDN, CDR2 FVKESK. The CDR3 protein is CASSQDRTAYQETQYF. The CDR3 DNA reads as TGTGCCAGCAGCCAAGACAGGACAGCCTACCAAGAGACCCAGTACTTC.

V and J are TRBV7-2 and TRBJ2-5; 9 positions match TRBD2. Per germline, CDR1 SGHTA and CDR2 FQGNSA. This CDR3 has 16 residues. The V and J ends lost 3 bases and 5 bases, in that order; junction bases with no gene match: 10. The CDR3 spells CASSFRRRGRAETQYF. DNA for the CDR3: TGTGCCAGCAGCTTTCGTCGTCGCGGGAGGGCGGAGACCCAGTACTTC. The variable domain in full, completed from reference TRBV7-2 and TRBJ2-5, reads GAGVSQSPSNKVTEKGKDVELRCDPISGHTALYWYRQSLGQGLEFLIYFQGNSAPDKSGLPSDRFSAERTGGSVSTLTIQRTQQEDSAVYLCASSFRRRGRAETQYFGPGTRLLVL.